This T cell receptor beta chain was captured in a study of identifying expanded T cells in peripheral blood (dated by TCRdb to about 2019). Regarding the complete study: Four technical replicates, made by sequencing separate aliquots from the same pool of genomic DNA, were compared pairwise.

During the collection period, no infections or other immune events were recorded for the healthy donors. Blood repertoires from healthy donors were used as a training cohort for calibrating time-dependent variance in a beta-binomial model of differential abundance of T-cell clones. The training cohort included 10 or so healthy donors, of whom 3 were female and 7 were male. An age range of roughly 29 to 64 years, with an average of roughly 45 years, was recorded for the donors. Whole blood, obtained from a commercial supplier, was collected from each healthy donor at three time points spaced around 13 days apart. Genomic DNA was extracted from unsorted whole blood for immunosequencing. Here is what the overall study found, with its caveats: The binomial model flagged approximately 1.2 differentially abundant clones between technical replicates but roughly 15 over roughly two weeks and around 19 over four weeks. In all healthy donors, the variance in clone template counts between samples taken approximately 15 days apart rose significantly as total template count increased. Across all healthy-donor time intervals, the beta-binomial model significantly cut both the number of clones called differentially abundant and the false-positive rate. The authors expected that over much longer intervals, such as months to years, biological variance in healthy repertoires might increase even further.

The CDR3 contains 16 residues, cysteine and phenylalanine counted. Only CDR3 DNA remains: 48 bases, in frame from the first base. Clipping removes 3 bases from V and 9 bases from J, with 12 as the unmatched junction base count. The germline V gene provides CDR1 SGHVS and CDR2 FQNEAQ. TCRbeta CDR3 regions were profiled with the immunoSEQ Assay using bias-controlled multiplex PCR amplification of genomic DNA. On the authors' methods: The absolute abundance of each unique TCRbeta CDR3 region was quantified after sequences were collapsed and filtered. Differential abundance was tested with two models: a binomial (Fisher-equivalent) model and a beta-binomial model that adds time-dependent variance fitted from healthy donors. Clones with fewer than 5 combined templates were removed, and a clone was called differentially abundant if the clone's Benjamini-Hochberg FDR was below 0.01. Beta-binomial variance was modeled as a function of total template count across the two samples using the form v = (b*log(k)+a)^2. TCRdb obtained this table from immuneACCESS and retained in-frame rearrangements with V and J assigned. These tables miss some clones; where compared with another copy, unresolved V genes account for less than half of the shortfall, and the remainder is unexplained. That table gives V, J and clone size, and the DNA gave D and trimming. The sample table shows approximately 130,000 clones, and over 65% are seen once. The top ten constitute approximately 3% of the sample.

On this clone: Its antigen has not been determined. Base quality data are lacking; no much larger clone is found one base away.

The chain joins TRBV7-8 to TRBJ2-1, with 9 junctional bases fitting TRBD1. The sample consisted of blood. This receptor was identified in a person aged 18 to 70 in good health. The CDR3 region has the sequence CASSFLNRGPGGEQFF. Read as DNA, the sequence is TGTGCCAGCAGCTTCTTAAACAGGGGGCCAGGGGGTGAGCAGTTCTTC.